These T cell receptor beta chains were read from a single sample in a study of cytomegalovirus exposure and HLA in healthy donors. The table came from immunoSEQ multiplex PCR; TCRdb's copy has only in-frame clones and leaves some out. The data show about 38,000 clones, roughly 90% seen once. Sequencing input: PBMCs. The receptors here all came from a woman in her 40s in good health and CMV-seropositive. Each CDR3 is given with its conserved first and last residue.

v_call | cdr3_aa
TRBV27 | CASSQVWPNQPQHF
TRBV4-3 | CASSQGLAGATDTQYF
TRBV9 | CATGTSGGYSTGELFF
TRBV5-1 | CASSLQSSGNTIYF
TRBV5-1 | CASSPQGGGKNIQYF
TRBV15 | CATSRGTGAKNIQYF
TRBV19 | CASSLNTEAFF
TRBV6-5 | CASRPDTGNQPQHF
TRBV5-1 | CASKLGGEETQYF
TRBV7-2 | CASSLVRGEQFF
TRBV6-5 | CASRRQGFLNTEAFF
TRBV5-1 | CASSQGLAGGNSKNIQYF
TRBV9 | CASSTQGSHTDTQYF
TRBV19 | CASRGGGYGTGELFF
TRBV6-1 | CARRLAGDYTGELFF
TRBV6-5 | CASSPGGRGYEQYF
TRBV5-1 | CASSSSGTGVGYTF
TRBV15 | CATSRDQTGYNSPLHF
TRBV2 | CASSVQGPYNSPLHF
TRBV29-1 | CSVGGFEYGYTF
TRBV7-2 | CASSSPLNEQFF
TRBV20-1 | CNTDFNGYTF
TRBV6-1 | CATRETGDSNQPQHF
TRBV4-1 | CASTAGGVPQGGETQYF
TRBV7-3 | CASSPSAGGRYNEQFF
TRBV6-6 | CAITRGAANYGYTF
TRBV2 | CASSELGGGGYTF
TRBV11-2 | CASSPQSTYYNEQFF
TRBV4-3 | CASSLSGGAFEQYF
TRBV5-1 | CASSLEAGFNEKLFF
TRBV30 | CAWNKKQAYEQYF
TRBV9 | CASSVGQGPWDSPLHF
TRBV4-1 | CASSVELGANTEAFF
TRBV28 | CASSSQETQYF
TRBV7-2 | CASAGLTQAYEQYF
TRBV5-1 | CASSLERSTGEKLFF
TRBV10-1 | CASSESITGGEQYF
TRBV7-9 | CASSLRGQVGYGYTF
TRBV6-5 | CASSYIAGAARETQYF
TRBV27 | CASSQLSGANVLTF
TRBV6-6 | CASTPRSFYGYTF
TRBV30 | CAWSGNLRVNNSPLHF
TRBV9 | CASSVRGREANVLTF
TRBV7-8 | CASSVTWTSAQETQYF
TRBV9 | CASSVELAGMSGEQFF
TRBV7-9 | CASSLSGGLETQYF
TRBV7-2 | CASSLNSPFTDTQYF
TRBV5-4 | CASRNNGGTGSEKLFF
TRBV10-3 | CAISFGGDYGYTF
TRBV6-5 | CASSYSNPFTDTQYF